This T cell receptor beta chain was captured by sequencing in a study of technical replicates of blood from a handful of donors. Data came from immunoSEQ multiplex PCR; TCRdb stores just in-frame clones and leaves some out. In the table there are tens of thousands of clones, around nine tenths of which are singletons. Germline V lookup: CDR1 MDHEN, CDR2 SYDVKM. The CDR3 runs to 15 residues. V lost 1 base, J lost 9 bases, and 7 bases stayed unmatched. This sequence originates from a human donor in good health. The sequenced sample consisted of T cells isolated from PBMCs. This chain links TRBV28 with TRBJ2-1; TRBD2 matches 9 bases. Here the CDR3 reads CASSLSRGGRGEQFF. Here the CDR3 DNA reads TGTGCCAGCAGTTTATCTCGGGGCGGGAGGGGTGAGCAGTTCTTC.